These T cell receptor beta chains were read from a single sample in a study of blood T cells in healthy people across ages. In TCRdb, the 5' RACE reads were re-called with MiXCR into one record per CDR3 protein. The sample records hundreds of thousands of distinct CDR3 sequences, 20% to 25% being singletons. Material: blood. The receptors originated from a man aged 65-85 years in good health. Each CDR3 is given with its conserved first and last residue. A D gene is named only where the DNA matches it firmly. Rows may omit the clone size; those that give it use once, few, many or a size class.

cdr3_aa: CASSFRGRMEKLFF; cdr3_nt: TGTGCCAGCAGTTTCAGGGGACGGATGGAAAAACTGTTTTTT; clone_size: .; v_call: TRBV12-3/TRBV12-4; j_call: TRBJ1-4; d_call: .; cdr3_length: 14
cdr3_aa: CSVEGAANTGELFF; cdr3_nt: TGCAGCGTTGAAGGGGCGGCGAACACCGGGGAGCTGTTTTTT; clone_size: few; v_call: TRBV29-1; j_call: TRBJ2-2; d_call: .; cdr3_length: 14
cdr3_aa: CASSYSGRVAFF; cdr3_nt: TGTGCCAGCAGTTACTCGGGTAGAGTAGCTTTCTTT; clone_size: .; v_call: TRBV6-5; j_call: TRBJ1-1; d_call: .; cdr3_length: 12
cdr3_aa: CSARDVGNSPLHF; cdr3_nt: TGCAGTGCTAGAGATGTCGGGAATTCACCCCTCCACTTT; clone_size: few; v_call: TRBV20-1; j_call: TRBJ1-6; d_call: .; cdr3_length: 13
cdr3_aa: CSARDLLAGGRETQYF; cdr3_nt: TGCAGTGCTAGAGATCTCTTGGCGGGGGGGCGGGAGACCCAGTACTTC; clone_size: few; v_call: TRBV20-1; j_call: TRBJ2-5; d_call: TRBD2; cdr3_length: 16
cdr3_aa: CSGQPGGRETQYF; cdr3_nt: TGCAGCGGACAACCCGGGGGCCGAGAGACCCAGTACTTC; clone_size: few; v_call: TRBV29-1; j_call: TRBJ2-5; d_call: .; cdr3_length: 13
cdr3_aa: CASSHPGQGQTDTQYF; cdr3_nt: TGCGCCAGCAGCCACCCTGGACAGGGTCAGACAGATACGCAGTATTTT; clone_size: few; v_call: TRBV5-1; j_call: TRBJ2-3; d_call: TRBD1; cdr3_length: 16
cdr3_aa: CASSLFTLKTSAVYEQYF; cdr3_nt: TGTGCCAGCAGTTTATTTACCCTAAAAACTAGCGCGGTCTACGAGCAGTACTTC; clone_size: .; v_call: TRBV28; j_call: TRBJ2-7; d_call: TRBD2; cdr3_length: 18
cdr3_aa: CASSMGRNNEKLFF; cdr3_nt: TGTGCCAGTAGTATGGGACGGAATAATGAAAAACTGTTTTTT; clone_size: few; v_call: TRBV19; j_call: TRBJ1-4; d_call: .; cdr3_length: 14
cdr3_aa: CASSLGGAGIGGGYTF; cdr3_nt: TGTGCCAGCAGCTTAGGGGGGGCAGGGATAGGTGGTGGCTACACCTTC; clone_size: many; v_call: TRBV7-2; j_call: TRBJ1-2; d_call: .; cdr3_length: 16
cdr3_aa: CASSKGGRGTEKLFF; cdr3_nt: TGTGCCAGCAGCAAAGGTGGCAGGGGGACTGAAAAACTGTTTTTT; clone_size: few; v_call: TRBV21-1; j_call: TRBJ1-4; d_call: .; cdr3_length: 15
cdr3_aa: CASSYLDTNTEAFF; cdr3_nt: TGTGCCAGCAGTTACCTGGACACGAACACTGAAGCTTTCTTT; clone_size: .; v_call: TRBV6-2/TRBV6-3; j_call: TRBJ1-1; d_call: .; cdr3_length: 14
cdr3_aa: CASSPQGLAHNEQFF; cdr3_nt: TGTGCCAGCTCACCCCAGGGACTAGCCCACAATGAGCAGTTCTTC; clone_size: .; v_call: TRBV18; j_call: TRBJ2-1; d_call: TRBD2; cdr3_length: 15
cdr3_aa: CASSQDVKRVTDTQYF; cdr3_nt: TGCGCCAGCAGCCAAGACGTTAAGAGGGTTACAGATACGCAGTATTTT; clone_size: once; v_call: TRBV4-3; j_call: TRBJ2-3; d_call: .; cdr3_length: 16
cdr3_aa: CASSPQRAETQYF; cdr3_nt: TGTGCCAGCTCACCCCAAAGGGCAGAGACCCAGTACTTC; clone_size: few; v_call: TRBV18; j_call: TRBJ2-5; d_call: .; cdr3_length: 13
cdr3_aa: CASKDESGGRETQYF; cdr3_nt: TGCGCTAGCAAAGACGAAAGCGGGGGGAGAGAGACCCAGTACTTC; clone_size: .; v_call: TRBV5-1; j_call: TRBJ2-5; d_call: TRBD2; cdr3_length: 15
cdr3_aa: CASSRGGTYSNQPQHF; cdr3_nt: TGTGCCAGCAGCCGTGGGGGGACTTATAGCAATCAGCCCCAGCATTTT; clone_size: few; v_call: TRBV5-5; j_call: TRBJ1-5; d_call: .; cdr3_length: 16
cdr3_aa: CSARDSRAAQPQHF; cdr3_nt: TGCAGTGCTAGAGACAGCCGCGCGGCCCAGCCCCAGCATTTT; clone_size: .; v_call: TRBV20-1; j_call: TRBJ1-5; d_call: .; cdr3_length: 14
cdr3_aa: CATSDVTSGSASYYGYTF; cdr3_nt: TGTGCCACCAGTGATGTTACTAGTGGGTCAGCTTCGTACTATGGCTACACCTTC; clone_size: .; v_call: TRBV24-1; j_call: TRBJ1-2; d_call: .; cdr3_length: 18
cdr3_aa: CASSRSPQGDTEAFF; cdr3_nt: TGTGCCAGCAGCCGATCGCCCCAGGGGGACACTGAAGCTTTCTTT; clone_size: .; v_call: TRBV16; j_call: TRBJ1-1; d_call: TRBD1; cdr3_length: 15
cdr3_aa: CASSAMANTEAFF; cdr3_nt: TGTGCCAGCAGCGCAATGGCGAACACTGAAGCTTTCTTT; clone_size: few; v_call: TRBV3-1; j_call: TRBJ1-1; d_call: .; cdr3_length: 13
cdr3_aa: CASSRRGSGHSYEQYF; cdr3_nt: TGTGCCAGCAGCCGTCGGGGGAGCGGACACTCCTACGAGCAGTACTTC; clone_size: many; v_call: TRBV14; j_call: TRBJ2-7; d_call: .; cdr3_length: 16
cdr3_aa: CASSMGLETDTQYF; cdr3_nt: TGTGCCAGCAGCATGGGACTAGAGACAGATACGCAGTATTTT; clone_size: .; v_call: TRBV7-2; j_call: TRBJ2-3; d_call: TRBD2; cdr3_length: 14
cdr3_aa: CASSLGPGGENTIYF; cdr3_nt: TGTGCCAGCAGCTTAGGGCCAGGGGGCGAAAACACCATATATTTT; clone_size: few; v_call: TRBV7-9; j_call: TRBJ1-3; d_call: TRBD1; cdr3_length: 15
cdr3_aa: CASSGTSGGTGELFF; cdr3_nt: TGTGCCAGCAGTGGAACTAGCGGGGGCACCGGGGAGCTGTTTTTT; clone_size: .; v_call: TRBV12-3/TRBV12-4; j_call: TRBJ2-2; d_call: TRBD2; cdr3_length: 15
cdr3_aa: CAISEPGLGETQYF; cdr3_nt: TGTGCCATCAGTGAGCCAGGTCTAGGGGAGACCCAGTACTTC; clone_size: .; v_call: TRBV10-3; j_call: TRBJ2-5; d_call: .; cdr3_length: 14
cdr3_aa: CASSHPLWGQETQYF; cdr3_nt: TGTGCCAGCAGCCATCCGCTGTGGGGCCAAGAGACCCAGTACTTC; clone_size: .; v_call: TRBV7-9; j_call: TRBJ2-5; d_call: .; cdr3_length: 15
cdr3_aa: CASDDRGLWNEQFF; cdr3_nt: TGTGCCAGCGACGACAGGGGTCTATGGAATGAGCAGTTCTTC; clone_size: .; v_call: TRBV2; j_call: TRBJ2-1; d_call: TRBD1; cdr3_length: 14
cdr3_aa: CASALGVMDEKLFF; cdr3_nt: TGCGCCAGCGCCTTGGGGGTAATGGATGAAAAACTGTTTTTT; clone_size: .; v_call: TRBV5-1; j_call: TRBJ1-4; d_call: .; cdr3_length: 14
cdr3_aa: CASSHSRDFPSYEQYF; cdr3_nt: TGCGCCAGCAGCCACAGCCGGGACTTTCCCTCCTACGAGCAGTACTTC; clone_size: .; v_call: TRBV3-1; j_call: TRBJ2-7; d_call: .; cdr3_length: 16
cdr3_aa: CSVEDSGRWTSGSSETQYF; cdr3_nt: TGCAGCGTTGAAGATTCAGGCAGGTGGACTAGCGGGAGCAGTGAGACCCAGTACTTC; clone_size: .; v_call: TRBV29-1; j_call: TRBJ2-5; d_call: TRBD2; cdr3_length: 19
cdr3_aa: CASSFTGTQGDNEQFF; cdr3_nt: TGCGCCAGCAGCTTTACCGGGACCCAAGGGGACAATGAGCAGTTCTTC; clone_size: few; v_call: TRBV5-1; j_call: TRBJ2-1; d_call: .; cdr3_length: 16
cdr3_aa: CASSLDRDKYNEQFF; cdr3_nt: TGCGCCAGCAGCTTGGACCGGGACAAATACAATGAGCAGTTCTTC; clone_size: few; v_call: TRBV5-1; j_call: TRBJ2-1; d_call: .; cdr3_length: 15
cdr3_aa: CASSAEVRSEAFF; cdr3_nt: TGTGCCAGCAGCGCGGAGGTTCGGTCTGAAGCTTTCTTT; clone_size: once; v_call: TRBV12-3/TRBV12-4; j_call: TRBJ1-1; d_call: .; cdr3_length: 13
cdr3_aa: CASSTGLAGNYNEQFF; cdr3_nt: TGTGCCAGCAGCACAGGACTAGCGGGGAACTACAATGAGCAGTTCTTC; clone_size: .; v_call: TRBV9; j_call: TRBJ2-1; d_call: TRBD2; cdr3_length: 16
cdr3_aa: CASSDYLRGYNEQFF; cdr3_nt: TGTGCCAGCAGTGACTACTTAAGGGGTTACAATGAGCAGTTCTTC; clone_size: .; v_call: TRBV6-4; j_call: TRBJ2-1; d_call: .; cdr3_length: 15
cdr3_aa: CASSQVRGDYGYTF; cdr3_nt: TGTGCCAGCAGCCAGGTTAGGGGGGACTATGGCTACACCTTC; clone_size: .; v_call: TRBV4-2; j_call: TRBJ1-2; d_call: .; cdr3_length: 14
cdr3_aa: CSGLATSTDTQYF; cdr3_nt: TGCAGTGGGCTAGCAACTAGCACAGATACGCAGTATTTT; clone_size: .; v_call: TRBV20-1; j_call: TRBJ2-3; d_call: .; cdr3_length: 13
cdr3_aa: CSVRRGDEQYF; cdr3_nt: TGCAGCGTGAGAAGGGGGGACGAGCAGTACTTC; clone_size: .; v_call: TRBV29-1; j_call: TRBJ2-7; d_call: .; cdr3_length: 11
cdr3_aa: CSVRETDTQYF; cdr3_nt: TGCAGCGTTAGGGAAACAGATACGCAGTATTTT; clone_size: many; v_call: TRBV29-1; j_call: TRBJ2-3; d_call: .; cdr3_length: 11